This is a list of T cell receptor beta chains from one sample in a study of blood T cell repertoires in COVID-19. Profiling relied on immunoSEQ multiplex PCR, and the TCRdb table lists in-frame clones only, not all of them. Of 80,000 to 90,000 clones detected, around 81% appear once; the ten largest clones hold about 2%. Material: peripheral blood. These TCRs come from a woman in her 70s with acute or convalescent COVID-19. CDR3s include the opening cysteine and the closing phenylalanine or tryptophan. D genes are given only for firm matches. Size tells how often a clone was seen (once, few, many) or the class of an expanded clone, and some rows leave it out.

.	12	TRBV2	TRBD1	TRBJ2-5	CAFMDREETQYF	TGTGCCTTCATGGACAGGGAGGAGACCCAGTACTTC
.	14	TRBV5-1	TRBD1	TRBJ2-3	CASRHGTGEDTQYF	TGCGCCAGCAGACATGGGACAGGGGAAGATACGCAGTATTTT
once	16	TRBV3-1/TRBV3-2	TRBD1	TRBJ2-7	CASSQGRQGRKYEQYF	TGTGCCAGCAGCCAAGGTCGACAGGGGAGAAAGTACGAGCAGTACTTC
once	14	TRBV5-1	.	TRBJ1-1	CASSLDVGGTEAFF	TGCGCCAGCAGCTTGGACGTTGGCGGGACTGAAGCTTTCTTT
.	12	TRBV2	TRBD1	TRBJ1-2	CASNPQGGGYTF	TGTGCCAGCAACCCACAGGGGGGAGGCTACACCTTC
.	14	TRBV7-9	TRBD1	TRBJ1-2	CASSSPDRERGYTF	TGTGCCAGCAGCTCCCCTGACAGGGAAAGGGGCTACACCTTC
.	13	TRBV30	TRBD1	TRBJ2-7	CAWAGTGTYEQYF	TGTGCCTGGGCCGGGACAGGGACGTACGAGCAGTACTTC
.	15	TRBV6-1	TRBD1	TRBJ1-2	CASSEAGDSYYGYTF	TGTGCCAGCAGTGAAGCGGGGGACAGTTACTATGGCTACACCTTC
.	13	TRBV28	TRBD1	TRBJ2-2	CASSPTGNGELFF	TGTGCCAGCAGCCCGACAGGGAACGGGGAGCTGTTTTTT
.	12	TRBV28	.	TRBJ1-1	CASSLTVGDAFF	TGTGCCAGCAGTCTGACAGTGGGTGATGCTTTCTTT
.	13	TRBV10-1	.	TRBJ1-1	CASSGQANTEAFF	TGCGCCAGCAGTGGCCAGGCGAACACTGAAGCTTTCTTT
.	15	TRBV7-9	.	TRBJ1-5	CASSLAGGYNQPQHF	TGTGCCAGCAGCTTAGCTGGGGGGTACAATCAGCCCCAGCATTTT
.	14	TRBV7-9	.	TRBJ1-1	CASRDDRFNTEAFF	TGTGCCAGCAGAGATGACAGGTTTAACACTGAAGCTTTCTTT
.	13	TRBV3-1/TRBV3-2	.	TRBJ1-2	CASTGSIGIGYTF	TGTGCCAGCACGGGAAGCATCGGGATTGGCTACACCTTC
few	16	TRBV6-5	.	TRBJ2-1	CASSYRRRASYNEQFF	TGTGCCAGCAGTTATAGACGGAGAGCATCCTACAATGAGCAGTTCTTC
.	13	TRBV19	.	TRBJ2-7	CASSIGGRDEQYF	TGTGCCAGTAGTATAGGAGGGCGCGACGAGCAGTACTTC
.	16	TRBV27	TRBD1	TRBJ1-1	CASSLSPGGKYTEAFF	TGTGCCAGCAGTTTATCCCCAGGGGGCAAGTACACTGAAGCTTTCTTT
.	18	TRBV10-1	TRBD2	TRBJ2-1	CASSEGLAGGRGDNEQFF	TGCGCCAGCAGTGAGGGGCTAGCGGGGGGGCGTGGGGACAATGAGCAGTTCTTC
.	16	TRBV2	TRBD1	TRBJ1-2	CASSALTGGALGGYTF	TGTGCCAGCAGTGCTTTGACAGGGGGCGCGTTAGGTGGCTACACCTTC
.	10	TRBV6-5	.	TRBJ1-1	CASGQLEAFF	TGTGCCAGCGGACAGCTTGAAGCTTTCTTT
.	13	TRBV7-9	.	TRBJ2-7	CASSLGQPYEQYF	TGTGCCAGCAGCTTAGGACAGCCCTACGAGCAGTACTTC
.	12	TRBV2	.	TRBJ1-5	CASRGEDQPQHF	TGTGCCAGCAGGGGGGAGGATCAGCCCCAGCATTTT
.	15	TRBV9	TRBD1	TRBJ2-7	CASSVAGQGLDEQYF	TGTGCCAGCAGCGTAGCTGGACAGGGGTTGGACGAGCAGTACTTC
.	14	TRBV6-5	.	TRBJ1-2	CASTRTGFNYGYTF	TGTGCCAGCACGAGGACGGGATTTAACTATGGCTACACCTTC
.	13	TRBV5-1	TRBD1	TRBJ1-2	CASSSDRGGGYTF	TGCGCCAGCAGCTCCGACAGGGGTGGCGGCTACACCTTC
once	17	TRBV19	.	TRBJ1-4	CASSIWEANPSNEKLFF	TGTGCCAGTAGTATATGGGAGGCTAACCCATCTAATGAAAAACTGTTTTTT
.	14	TRBV7-9	.	TRBJ1-1	CASRVDSQGTEAFF	TGTGCCAGCAGGGTTGACAGCCAGGGCACTGAAGCTTTCTTT
.	13	TRBV2	.	TRBJ1-1	CASSGQENTEAFF	TGTGCCAGCAGTGGACAGGAAAACACTGAAGCTTTCTTT
once	15	TRBV5-4	TRBD1	TRBJ1-1	CASSWDRGLNTEAFF	TGTGCCAGCAGCTGGGACAGGGGGTTGAACACTGAAGCTTTCTTT
.	15	TRBV18	.	TRBJ1-1	CASSPTQGKNTEAFF	TGTGCCAGCTCACCAACCCAGGGAAAGAACACTGAAGCTTTCTTT
.	15	TRBV5-1	TRBD1	TRBJ2-2	CASSLGTGVAGELFF	TGCGCCAGCAGTTTGGGCACAGGGGTAGCCGGGGAGCTGTTTTTT